The 25 T cell receptor beta chains below come from one sample, sequenced in a study of blood T cells in healthy people across ages (dated by TCRdb to between 2014 and 2017). The library relied on 5' RACE. Sequencing instrument: Illumina HiSeq 2500. A second roughly 6 to 11 cycle PCR used a sample-barcoded 5' primer and a J-beta primer mix. The raw public data were reprocessed by TCRdb itself: fastp quality trimming at Q25, MiXCR clonotype calling, in-frame beta chains only. Every distinct CDR3 protein forms one entry, paired with its most common genes and DNA. The sample table records approximately 490,000 distinct CDR3 sequences; less than 25% of these occur just once. Clones ranked in the top ten supply 8.7% of the sample. These records were also assigned to another study, of T cells of mothers and their children.

The sample comprised blood. The receptors shown here come from a boy aged 5-17 years in good health.

This clonotype came up many times. The V and J genes are TRBV28 and TRBJ2-7, with D possibly TRBD2 on 6 matching bases. CDR3 length equals 15 residues. Trimming removed 3 bases at V and 2 bases at J, with 14 bases between. CDR1 MDHEN and CDR2 SYDVKM come from the germline V gene. The CDR3 loop reads CASSFQWGGTYEQYF. Here the CDR3 DNA reads TGTGCCAGCAGTTTTCAGTGGGGCGGGACCTACGAGCAGTACTTC. Filled out from reference TRBV28 and TRBJ2-7, the complete variable domain reads DVKVTQSSRYLVKRTGEKVFLECVQDMDHENMFWYRQDPGLGLRLIYFSYDVKMKEKGDIPEGYSVSREKKERFSLILESASTNQTSMYLCASSFQWGGTYEQYFGPGTRLTVT.

This clonotype was observed a few times. The chain carries TRBV24-1 and TRBJ2-3; perhaps TRBD1 as D (6 bases). This CDR3 is built from 15 residues. The V gene lost 4 bases and the J gene lost 2 bases, with 12 bases spanning the gap. Germline V gene sequence: CDR1 KGHDR, CDR2 SFDVKD. The CDR3 DNA reads TGTGCCACCAGTGACCCGGGACACCTCACAGATACGCAGTATTTT. It is translated as CATSDPGHLTDTQYF.

This clonotype has just one count. The J gene is TRBJ1-6, the V gene TRBV7-3; D is ambiguous. V lost 4 bases to trimming and J lost 7 bases, with 11 bases between them. This CDR3 has 14 amino acids. Germline CDR1 SGHTA, CDR2 FQGTGA. The CDR3 spells CASSSDGGNSPLHF. The CDR3 coding sequence is TGTGCCAGCAGCTCGGACGGAGGGAATTCACCCCTCCACTTT.

The chain carries TRBV29-1 and TRBJ2-3, with 13 bases matching TRBD2. CDR1 and CDR2 from the germline V gene are SQVTM and ANQGSEA. CDR3 length equals 17 residues. J gave up 10 bases and V 5 bases, and 18 bases lay outside the gene matches. CDR3 amino acids: CSVRGTGLAGEVDAQYF. The DNA of the CDR3 is TGCAGCGTTCGGGGGACAGGACTAGCGGGAGAGGTCGATGCGCAGTATTTT.

There are a few counts of this clonotype. This rearrangement joins TRBV4-1 to TRBJ2-1; D is ambiguous. This CDR3 comprises 14 residues. Germline loops: CDR1 MGHRA, CDR2 YSYEKL. V lost 2 bases to trimming and J lost 10 bases, with 15 bases between them. This CDR3 is CASSQIGPRREQFF. CDR3 DNA sequence: TGCGCCAGCAGCCAAATTGGTCCGAGACGCGAGCAGTTCTTC.

The sample holds a few counts of this clonotype. V gene TRBV25-1 combines with J gene TRBJ1-3; a possible D gene is TRBD1 (5 bases). V dropped 4 bases and J dropped 0 bases, with 7 bases sitting between them. The CDR3 has 14 residues. From germline, CDR1 is MGHDK and CDR2 SYGVNS. The CDR3 nucleotides are TGTGCCAGCAGTGGACAGCCCTCTGGAAACACCATATATTTT. Residues: CASSGQPSGNTIYF.

This chain uses TRBV5-1 with TRBJ2-2; D call uncertain. The V end lost 5 bases, the J end lost 1 base, and 9 bases lay between the germline ends. CDR1 and CDR2 from the germline V gene are SGHRS and YFSETQ. The CDR3 spans 14 residues. CDR3 sequence reads: CASSPGGNTGELFF. The CDR3 coding sequence is TGCGCCAGCAGTCCGGGTGGGAACACCGGGGAGCTGTTTTTT.

This clonotype was seen a handful of times. The rearrangement links TRBV28 to TRBJ2-3; D is uncertain. Looked up from germline, CDR1 is MDHEN and CDR2 is SYDVKM. CDR3 length equals 13 residues. Trimming pared 5 bases from V and 2 bases from J, leaving 8 bases between. DNA for the CDR3: TGTGCCAGCAGTACCCCCAACACAGATACGCAGTATTTT. Its protein is CASSTPNTDTQYF.

This clonotype was observed a few times. The gene calls are TRBV20-1 and TRBJ2-1, with no clear D. V gave up 3 bases and J gave up 8 bases, with 11 bases separating them. CDR1 is DFQATT, CDR2 SNEGSKA, per germline (reference sequence). The CDR3 sequence is 12 residues long. CDR3 in DNA: TGCAGTGCTAGTCGACGGATCGATGAGCAGTTCTTC. Protein: CSASRRIDEQFF.

The chain joins TRBV3-1 to TRBJ2-1, with TRBD2 matching 7 bases. V lost 0 bases, J lost 0 bases, and 8 bases stayed unmatched. From germline, CDR1 is LGHDT and CDR2 YNNKEL (reference sequence). This CDR3 spans 18 amino acids. CDR3 coding DNA: TGTGCCAGCAGCCAAGATCTTGGCGGGGGACTCTCCTACAATGAGCAGTTCTTC. Protein: CASSQDLGGGLSYNEQFF.

This clonotype was seen a few times. The V gene is TRBV7-2, the J gene TRBJ2-4, with 10 bases lining up with TRBD1. CDR3 length: 15 amino acids. CDR1 SGHTA and CDR2 FQGNSA come from the germline V gene. The V gene end was trimmed by 1 base and the J gene end by 6 bases; junction bases not matched to a gene: 3. The CDR3 region is CASSLGQGAGNIQYF. The CDR3 DNA reads TGTGCCAGCAGCTTAGGACAGGGGGCGGGAAACATTCAGTACTTC.

The chain joins TRBV24-1 to TRBJ2-2; unclear D gene. CDR1 and CDR2 from the germline V gene are KGHDR and SFDVKD. The CDR3 loop spans 13 amino acids. Trimming removed 8 bases from V and 7 bases from J, with 13 bases in between. The CDR3 bases are TGTGCCACCATGAGGCCAGCAGGCGGGGAGCTGTTTTTT. This codes for CATMRPAGGELFF.

This clonotype was seen many times. The chain has TRBV28 and TRBJ1-4; 10 nucleotides match TRBD1. The CDR3 spans 16 residues. After removal of 2 bases from V and 1 base from J, the junction contained 1 base not matched to a gene. Germline V gene data show CDR1 as MDHEN and CDR2 as SYDVKM. CDR3 in amino acids: CASSLDRGQTNEKLFF. In DNA, the CDR3 is TGTGCCAGCAGTTTAGACAGGGGGCAAACTAATGAAAAACTGTTTTTT.

This clonotype was observed a few times. This rearrangement joins TRBV9 to TRBJ2-2; 14 nucleotides match TRBD2. After removal of 3 bases from V and 2 bases from J, the junction contained 6 bases not matched to a gene. This CDR3 has 18 amino acids. The germline CDR1 and CDR2 sequences are SGDLS and YYNGEE. The CDR3 DNA reads as TGTGCCAGCAGCGAGGGACTAGCGGGAGTGGCTAACACCGGGGAGCTGTTTTTT. It specifies CASSEGLAGVANTGELFF.

This clonotype was found many times. The genes are TRBV7-3 and TRBJ2-3; D is undetermined. V lost 5 bases, J lost 1 base, and 7 bases lay in between. Looked up from germline, CDR1 is SGHTA and CDR2 is FQGTGA. The CDR3 length is 13 residues. CDR3 region: CASSPTGTDTQYF. CDR3 nucleotides: TGTGCCAGCAGCCCTACCGGCACAGATACGCAGTATTTT.

This clonotype was counted at least ten times. The chain couples TRBV7-9 to TRBJ1-6; 9 nucleotides agree with TRBD1. The ends lost 8 bases at V and 9 bases at J; junction bases unmatched: 5. The CDR3 covers 13 residues. Germline V gene data show CDR1 as SEHNR and CDR2 as FQNEAQ (reference sequence). The CDR3 sequence: CASRTGDFSPLHF. The DNA for the CDR3 is TGTGCCAGCCGGACAGGGGATTTTTCACCCCTCCACTTT.

V is TRBV5-1 and J is TRBJ1-5, with TRBD1 identical over 8 bases. Germline V gene data show CDR1 as SGHRS and CDR2 as YFSETQ. V lost 4 bases, J lost 1 base, and 13 bases stayed unmatched. The CDR3 contains 18 residues. The CDR3 DNA follows: TGCGCCAGCAGCCGCCGGACAGGGCTCCCCTTGAGCAATCAGCCCCAGCATTTT. Its protein is CASSRRTGLPLSNQPQHF.

This clonotype has just a few counts. The J gene is TRBJ2-7, the V gene TRBV7-2; no clear D gene. V was trimmed by 4 bases and J by 1 base, leaving 20 bases between them. The CDR3 has 17 residues. The germline V gene has CDR1 SGHTA and CDR2 FQGNSA. For the CDR3, the DNA is TGTGCCAGCAGCTCAGTTCTTAGGTTTGGGGATTCCTACGAGCAGTACTTC. Translated, it gives CASSSVLRFGDSYEQYF.

Ten or more counts support this clonotype. The V call is TRBV6-6, the J call TRBJ2-3; perhaps D is TRBD1 or TRBD2 (5 bases each). Looked up from germline, CDR1 is MNHNY and CDR2 is SVGAGI (reference sequence). V was clipped by 4 bases and J by 2 bases, with 16 bases between them. CDR3 length equals 16 residues. CDR3: CASSSGPRPPTDTQYF. In DNA form, the CDR3 reads TGTGCCAGCAGTTCGGGGCCCCGACCCCCCACAGATACGCAGTATTTT.

This clonotype has more than one count but fewer than ten. V gene TRBV5-6 combines with J gene TRBJ1-1, with D perhaps matching TRBD1 (6 bases). This CDR3 contains 16 residues. CDR1 and CDR2 from the germline V gene are SGHDT and YYEEEE. With 0 bases removed from V and 1 base from J, the gap between germline ends came to 13 bases. Written as DNA, the CDR3 is TGTGCCAGCAGCTTGGGGGGGGCACAGGGGAACACTGAAGCTTTCTTT. This sequence encodes CASSLGGAQGNTEAFF.

The chain uses TRBV5-1 and TRBJ2-2, with a tentative D call TRBD1 (5 bases). The germline CDR1 and CDR2 sequences are SGHRS and YFSETQ. Trimming cost V 1 base and J 1 base, with 8 bases left between them. The CDR3 consists of 15 residues. This CDR3 is CASSLYQGNTGELFF. The CDR3 DNA reads as TGCGCCAGCAGCTTGTACCAGGGGAACACCGGGGAGCTGTTTTTT.

This chain uses TRBV23-1 with TRBJ1-3; the D gene is possibly TRBD1 (6 bases). TRBV23-1 is an ORF, with its function uncertain. With 11 bases removed from V and 4 bases from J, the gap between germline ends came to 18 bases. The CDR3 runs 14 residues. The CDR3 loop reads CAAWDTLRGNTIYF. In DNA form, the CDR3 reads TGCGCCGCCTGGGACACCCTGAGAGGAAACACCATATATTTT.

The rearrangement links TRBV14 to TRBJ2-7; 8 nucleotides line up with TRBD1. The DNA matches TRBJ2-1 better at its end, which makes the J call doubtful. Germline CDR1 reads SGHDN; CDR2 reads FVKESK. The CDR3 sequence is 17 residues long. CDR3 residues: CASSQDRGQDIYNEQFF. CDR3 sequence (DNA): TGTGCCAGCAGCCAAGATCGGGGACAGGACATTTACAATGAGCAGTTCTTC.

V usage is TRBV27 and J usage is TRBJ2-7, with a possible D match to TRBD1 (6 bases). Germline V gene data show CDR1 as MNHEY and CDR2 as SMNVEV (reference sequence). The CDR3 runs 13 residues. The V end lost 6 bases, the J end lost 6 bases, and 15 bases lay between the germline ends. The CDR3 nucleotides are TGTGCCAGCAGGCCACAGGGTATTGGCGAGCAGTACTTC. Translation gives CASRPQGIGEQYF.

CDR3 in amino acids: CASRLRGGAYEQYF. DNA for the CDR3: TGTGCCAGCAGGTTACGTGGGGGGGCCTACGAGCAGTACTTC. The chain has TRBV6-5 and TRBJ2-5; the match to TRBD2 covers 7 bases. The end of the DNA aligns better with TRBJ2-7, so the J call may be wrong. Germline V gene lookup returns CDR1 MNHEY and CDR2 SVGAGI. The CDR3 spans 14 residues.